This TCR beta chain was captured in a study of vaccination effects on CD4 cells after COVID-19. Turning to the study itself: The second dose preceded post-vaccine samples by a median of 72 days.

The CDR3 is 16 amino acids. V lost 4 bases to trimming and J lost 5 bases, with 20 bases between them. Germline assignment: CDR1 LNHDA and CDR2 SQIVND (reference sequence). Assay used: immunoSEQ multiplex PCR; TCRdb lists only in-frame clones, some missing. Among fewer than 35,000 clones, 75% to 90% were seen once, and the ten largest hold over 4.5%. Points from the study as a whole: Missing from the study were early post-infection timepoints, and its convalescent patients were few.

Turning to this clone: Its matching antigen is unknown.

Using viral peptide pools, the ViraFEST assay grew out antigen-specific CD4+ T cells prior to sequencing. Subsequent to less than twelve days of culture, CD4+ T cells were isolated. Participants were given two doses of BNT162b2 or mRNA-1273 vaccine. The sequence was obtained from a human donor who received a COVID-19 vaccine. Some clones in this sample may be carry-over from other donors' samples. The chain uses TRBV19 and TRBJ1-1; perhaps TRBD1 as D (5 bases). The sample here was CD4+ T cells from PBMCs cultured with SARS-CoV-2 spike peptides, taken after COVID-19 vaccination. The CDR3 DNA sequence: TGTGCCAGTAGTACTTATCCTCAGGGAGATTGGACTGAAGCTTTCTTT. This sequence encodes CASSTYPQGDWTEAFF.